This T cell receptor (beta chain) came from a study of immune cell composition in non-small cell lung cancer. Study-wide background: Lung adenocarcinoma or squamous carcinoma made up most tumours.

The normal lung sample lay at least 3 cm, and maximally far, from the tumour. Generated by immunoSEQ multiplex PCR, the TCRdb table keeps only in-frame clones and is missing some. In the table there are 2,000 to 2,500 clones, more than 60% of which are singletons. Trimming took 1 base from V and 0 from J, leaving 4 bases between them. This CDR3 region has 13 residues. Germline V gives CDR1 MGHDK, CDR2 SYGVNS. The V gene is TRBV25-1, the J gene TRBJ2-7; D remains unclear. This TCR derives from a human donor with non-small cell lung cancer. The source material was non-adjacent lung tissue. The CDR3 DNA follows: TGTGCCAGCAGTGAATGGAGCTCCTACGAGCAGTACTTC. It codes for CASSEWSSYEQYF.